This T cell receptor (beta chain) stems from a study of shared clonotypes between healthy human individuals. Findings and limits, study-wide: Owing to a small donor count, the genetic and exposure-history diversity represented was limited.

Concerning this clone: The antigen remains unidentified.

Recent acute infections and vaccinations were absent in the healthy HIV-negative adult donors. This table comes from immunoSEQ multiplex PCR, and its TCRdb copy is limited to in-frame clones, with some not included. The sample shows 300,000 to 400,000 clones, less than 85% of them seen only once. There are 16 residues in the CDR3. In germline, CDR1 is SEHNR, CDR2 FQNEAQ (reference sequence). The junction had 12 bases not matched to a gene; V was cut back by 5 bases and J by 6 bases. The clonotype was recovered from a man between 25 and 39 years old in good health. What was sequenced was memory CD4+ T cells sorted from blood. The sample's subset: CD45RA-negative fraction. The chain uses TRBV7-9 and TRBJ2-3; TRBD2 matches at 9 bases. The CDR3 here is CASSRGRTSVVDTQYF. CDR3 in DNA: TGTGCCAGCAGCCGGGGGCGGACTAGCGTCGTTGATACGCAGTATTTT.